These 18 T cell receptor beta chains were all obtained from the same sample, sequenced in a study of shared clonotypes between healthy human individuals. Data came from immunoSEQ multiplex PCR; TCRdb stores just in-frame clones and leaves some out. The data hold fewer than 550,000 clones, with 60% to 80% observed a single time. The sequenced material came from PBMCs. The receptors here all came from a woman in her forties in good health. Some clones in this sample may be carry-over from other donors' samples.

The chain employs TRBV5-5 and TRBJ1-1; D not certain. From germline, CDR1 is SGHKS and CDR2 YYEKEE (reference sequence). The CDR3 covers 15 residues. Deletions cut 3 bases from V and 5 bases from J, with 17 bases between. This chain's CDR3 is CASSSPIRRLTEAFF. In DNA, the CDR3 is TGTGCCAGCAGCTCCCCGATACGGAGATTAACTGAAGCTTTCTTT. Filled out from reference TRBV5-5 and TRBJ1-1, the complete variable domain reads DAGVTQSPTHLIKTRGQQVTLRCSPISGHKSVSWYQQVLGQGPQFIFQYYEKEERGRGNFPDRFSARQFPNYSSELNVNALLLGDSALYLCASSSPIRRLTEAFFGQGTRLTVV.

In this sample, this clone turned up many times. The J gene is TRBJ1-5, the V gene TRBV28; TRBD1 matches at 7 bases. With 6 bases clipped from V and 4 bases from J, the junction kept 6 bases outside the gene matches. Germline loops: CDR1 MDHEN, CDR2 SYDVKM. The CDR3 has 14 amino acids. The CDR3 region has the DNA TGTGCCAGCAGCCTGACAGGGAATAATCAGCCCCAGCATTTT. Protein: CASSLTGNNQPQHF.

The chain employs TRBV6-5 and TRBJ2-3; D ambiguous. CDR1 is MNHEY and CDR2 is SVGAGI in the germline V gene. V was clipped by 2 bases and J by 0 bases, with 9 bases between them. The CDR3 spans 15 residues. DNA of the CDR3: TGTGCCAGCAGTTACCAGTTCCCTAGCACAGATACGCAGTATTTT. It is translated as CASSYQFPSTDTQYF.

A few counts support this clone. V is TRBV2 and J is TRBJ1-3; D is unresolved. The CDR3 is 13 amino acids. The germline V gene has CDR1 SNHLY and CDR2 FYNNEI. V shed 8 bases and J shed 5 bases, with 13 bases lying between them. The CDR3 loop is CASVGGTRNTIYF. The CDR3 coding sequence is TGTGCCAGCGTGGGTGGCACCAGAAACACCATATATTTT.

For the CDR3, the DNA is TGTGCCAGTAGTATCGGCCCGGGCCCGGGTCAGCCCCAGCATTTT. It specifies CASSIGPGPGQPQHF. The V gene is TRBV19, the J gene TRBJ1-5, with unresolved D. The CDR3 has 15 residues. Germline V lookup: CDR1 LNHDA, CDR2 SQIVND (reference sequence). Deletions cut 3 bases from V and 6 bases from J, with 15 bases between.

The chain links TRBV6-1 to TRBJ2-1; TRBD1 agrees at 7 bases. This CDR3 region has 15 residues. Germline CDR1 is MNHNS and CDR2 is SASEGT. The V gene end was trimmed by 2 bases and the J gene end by 4 bases; junction bases not matched to a gene: 5. The CDR3 DNA reads as TGTGCCAGCAGTGAAAGCCAGGGGGAATACAATGAGCAGTTCTTC. Its translation is CASSESQGEYNEQFF.

This chain connects TRBV5-1 to TRBJ1-5; tentative D call: TRBD1 (6 bases). This CDR3 is built from 14 residues. Trimming took 0 bases from V and 7 from J, leaving 11 bases between them. Germline assignment: CDR1 SGHRS and CDR2 YFSETQ. CDR3 sequence (DNA): TGCGCCAGCAGCTTGGTACAGGGTGAGCAGCCCCAGCATTTT. This encodes CASSLVQGEQPQHF. The whole variable domain, filled in from reference TRBV5-1 and TRBJ1-5, reads KAGVTQTPRYLIKTRGQQVTLSCSPISGHRSVSWYQQTPGQGLQFLFEYFSETQRNKGNFPGRFSGRQFSNSRSEMNVSTLELGDSALYLCASSLVQGEQPQHFGDGTRLSIL.

This clone was seen a handful of times. This chain links TRBV9 with TRBJ2-1; 14 bases line up with TRBD2. The CDR3 length is 17 residues. Losses at the gene ends were 1 base for V and 7 bases for J; bases not matched to a gene: 7. Per the germline V gene, CDR1 is SGDLS and CDR2 is YYNGEE. The CDR3 nucleotides are TGTGCCAGCAGCGTAACCGGGACTAGCGGGAGAGGGAATGAGCAGTTCTTC. It yields the protein CASSVTGTSGRGNEQFF.

The gene calls are TRBV4-1 and TRBJ2-1, with a weak D call TRBD1 (6 bases). V shed 2 bases and J shed 10 bases, with 18 bases lying between them. CDR3 size: 15 residues. CDR1 is MGHRA and CDR2 is YSYEKL in the germline V gene. CDR3 sequence reads: CASSQPRGLDREQFF. As DNA, the CDR3 is TGCGCCAGCAGCCAACCTCGGGGCCTAGACAGGGAGCAGTTCTTC.

The rearrangement joins TRBV7-8 to TRBJ2-1; 9 nucleotides align to TRBD2. The CDR3 is made up of 15 amino acids. With V trimmed by 7 bases and J by 5 bases, 9 bases remained unmatched. CDR1 and CDR2 from the germline V gene are SGHVS and FQNEAQ. The CDR3 is CASTNRLAVNNEQFF. The CDR3 DNA reads as TGTGCCAGCACTAATCGACTAGCGGTGAACAATGAGCAGTTCTTC.

Only one count was recorded for this clone. J is TRBJ2-2 and V is TRBV5-1; D is unresolved. The CDR3 totals 14 residues. Germline V lookup: CDR1 SGHRS, CDR2 YFSETQ. Trimming cost V 2 bases and J 5 bases, with 10 bases left between them. The CDR3 coding sequence is TGCGCCAGCAGCTTATCAGTTGGTACCGGGGAGCTGTTTTTT. Its translation is CASSLSVGTGELFF.

The genes are TRBV5-1 and TRBJ2-1; 8 bases are shared with TRBD2. The V gene's germline CDR1 is SGHRS and CDR2 YFSETQ. The junction had 5 bases not matched to a gene; V was cut back by 0 bases and J by 3 bases. The CDR3 runs 16 residues. DNA of the CDR3: TGCGCCAGCAGCTTGGTGGCGGGAGGACTCTACAATGAGCAGTTCTTC. It specifies CASSLVAGGLYNEQFF.

The chain uses TRBV6-1 and TRBJ2-7; D perhaps matches TRBD2 (5 bases). Trimming took off 4 bases at V and 2 bases at J, with 12 bases between the two ends. CDR3 size: 14 residues. The germline CDR1 and CDR2 sequences are MNHNS and SASEGT. CDR3 sequence: CASSVPTSAYEQYF. CDR3 DNA sequence: TGTGCCAGCAGTGTCCCAACTAGTGCCTACGAGCAGTACTTC.

This CDR3 reads CASSAGTLTDTQYF. CDR3 bases: TGTGCCAGCAGCGCCGGGACACTCACAGATACGCAGTATTTT. The genes are TRBV4-2 and TRBJ2-3; D may be TRBD1 (6 bases). This CDR3 comprises 14 residues. The V end was cut by 5 bases, the J end by 2 bases, with 11 bases between. CDR1 LGHNA and CDR2 YNFKEQ come from the germline V gene.

This clone was recorded many times. V is TRBV19 and J is TRBJ1-5; a possible D gene is TRBD1 (5 bases). The CDR3 is 15 amino acids. Germline lookup yields CDR1 LNHDA and CDR2 SQIVND (reference sequence). Trimming cost V 7 bases and J 1 base, with 14 bases left between them. The CDR3 is CASIPDSRSNQPQHF. The CDR3 DNA follows: TGTGCCAGTATCCCTGACAGTCGAAGCAATCAGCCCCAGCATTTT.

This clone was seen a handful of times. This CDR3 reads CASNKRASFSVEQFF. CDR3 bases: TGTGCCAGTAATAAGCGGGCCTCTTTCTCGGTTGAGCAGTTCTTC. This chain connects TRBV19 to TRBJ2-1, with TRBD2 as a possible D gene (6 bases). Trimming left V 7 bases short and J 9 bases short, with 22 bases between. The CDR3 loop spans 15 amino acids. The germline gives CDR1 LNHDA, CDR2 SQIVND (reference sequence).

The chain has TRBV27 and TRBJ2-1, with D possibly TRBD1 on 6 matching bases. With 5 bases removed from V and 3 bases from J, the gap between germline ends came to 11 bases. CDR3 length: 14 amino acids. Germline V CDR1 and CDR2: MNHEY, SMNVEV (reference sequence). The CDR3 DNA sequence: TGTGCCAGCAGTGCCGGGACAAACTACAATGAGCAGTTCTTC. Translated: CASSAGTNYNEQFF.

The gene calls are TRBV7-9 and TRBJ2-7; the match to TRBD1 covers 7 bases. The CDR3 sequence is 14 residues long. With V trimmed by 4 bases and J by 1 base, 4 bases remained unmatched. Germline V lookup: CDR1 SEHNR, CDR2 FQNEAQ (reference sequence). For the CDR3, the DNA is TGTGCCAGCAGCTCCAGGGGGAAATCCTACGAGCAGTACTTC. Protein product: CASSSRGKSYEQYF.